This T cell receptor (beta chain) stems from a study of blood T cell repertoires in COVID-19. Study summary: The samples span acute and convalescent COVID-19 from the United States, Italy and Spain. The analysed material was cDNA or gDNA that came from T cells, B-cell-depleted T cells, or PBMCs.

There are 16 residues in the CDR3. The J segment lost 4 bases and the V segment lost 3 bases, leaving 8 bases of the junction unmatched. CDR1 ENHRY and CDR2 SYGVKD come from the germline V gene. In the authors' methods: Amplification of reference gene primers provided the estimated nucleated cell counts. Some clones are missing from TCRdb's copy, which holds only in-frame ones; the method was immunoSEQ multiplex PCR. The V and J calls and clone size come from that table; D and trimming were worked out from the DNA. Among about 250,000 clones listed, approximately 85% were seen once. The sequenced sample consisted of peripheral blood. The chain uses TRBV10-3 and TRBJ2-2; the match to TRBD1 covers 7 bases. This sequence was found in a man aged 50 to 59 with active or convalescent COVID-19. The CDR3 region is CAISDPRQGGTGELFF. In DNA form, the CDR3 reads TGTGCCATCAGTGACCCCAGACAGGGTGGCACCGGGGAGCTGTTTTTT.